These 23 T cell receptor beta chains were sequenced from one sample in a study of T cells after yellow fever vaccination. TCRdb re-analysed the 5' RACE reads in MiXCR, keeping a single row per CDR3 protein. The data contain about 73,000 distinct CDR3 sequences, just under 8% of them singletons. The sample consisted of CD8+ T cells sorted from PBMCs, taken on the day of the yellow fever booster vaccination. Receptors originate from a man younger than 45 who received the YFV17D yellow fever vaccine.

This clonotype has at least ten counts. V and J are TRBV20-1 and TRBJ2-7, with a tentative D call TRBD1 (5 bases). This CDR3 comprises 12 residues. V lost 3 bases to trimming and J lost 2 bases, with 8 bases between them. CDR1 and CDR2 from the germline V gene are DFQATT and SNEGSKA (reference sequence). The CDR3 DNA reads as TGCAGTGCTAGCACAGGTACCTACGAGCAGTACTTC. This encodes CSASTGTYEQYF.

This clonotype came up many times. The CDR3 loop is CASSLRDTWGANEKLFF. In DNA form, the CDR3 reads TGTGCCAGCAGCTTGCGGGACACCTGGGGGGCTAATGAAAAACTGTTTTTT. The rearrangement joins TRBV5-5 to TRBJ1-4; weak D call: TRBD1 (6 bases). V was trimmed by 1 base and J by 3 bases, leaving 16 bases between them. CDR1 and CDR2 from the germline V gene are SGHKS and YYEKEE (reference sequence). This CDR3 contains 17 residues. Combining the CDR3 with reference TRBV5-5 and TRBJ1-4 gives the whole variable domain DAGVTQSPTHLIKTRGQQVTLRCSPISGHKSVSWYQQVLGQGPQFIFQYYEKEERGRGNFPDRFSARQFPNYSSELNVNALLLGDSALYLCASSLRDTWGANEKLFFGSGTQLSVL.

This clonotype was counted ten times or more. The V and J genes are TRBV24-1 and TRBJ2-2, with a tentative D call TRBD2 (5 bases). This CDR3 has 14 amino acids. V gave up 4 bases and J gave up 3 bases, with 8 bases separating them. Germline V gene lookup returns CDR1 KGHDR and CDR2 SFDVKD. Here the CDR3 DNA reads TGTGCCACCAGTGAAACGCGGGACACCGGGGAGCTGTTTTTT. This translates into CATSETRDTGELFF.

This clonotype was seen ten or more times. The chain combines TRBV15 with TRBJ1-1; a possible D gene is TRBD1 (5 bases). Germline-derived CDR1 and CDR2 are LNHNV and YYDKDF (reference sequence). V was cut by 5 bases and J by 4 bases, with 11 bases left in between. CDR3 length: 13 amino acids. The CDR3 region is CATSSRGSTEAFF. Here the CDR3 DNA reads TGTGCCACCAGCTCCCGGGGGAGCACTGAAGCTTTCTTT.

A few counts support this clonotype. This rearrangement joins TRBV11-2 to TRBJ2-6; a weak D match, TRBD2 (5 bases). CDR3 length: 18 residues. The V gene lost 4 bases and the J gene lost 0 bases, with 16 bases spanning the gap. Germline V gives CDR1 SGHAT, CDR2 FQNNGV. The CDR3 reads CASSYGWELTSGANVLTF. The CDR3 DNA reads TGTGCCAGCAGCTACGGGTGGGAGTTAACCTCTGGGGCCAACGTCCTGACTTTC.

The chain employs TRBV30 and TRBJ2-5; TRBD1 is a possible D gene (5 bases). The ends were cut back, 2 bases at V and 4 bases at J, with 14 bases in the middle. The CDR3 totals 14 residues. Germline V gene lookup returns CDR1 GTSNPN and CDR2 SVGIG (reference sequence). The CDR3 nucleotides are TGTGCCTGGAGTAAGGGGCAGACGGGAGAGACCCAGTACTTC. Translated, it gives CAWSKGQTGETQYF.

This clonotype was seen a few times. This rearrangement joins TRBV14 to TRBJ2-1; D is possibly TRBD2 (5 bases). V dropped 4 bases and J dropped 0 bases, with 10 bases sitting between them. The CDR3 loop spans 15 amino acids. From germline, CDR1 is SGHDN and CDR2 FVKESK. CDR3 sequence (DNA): TGTGCCAGCAGCCGGACGGGGAGCTCCTACAATGAGCAGTTCTTC. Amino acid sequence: CASSRTGSSYNEQFF.

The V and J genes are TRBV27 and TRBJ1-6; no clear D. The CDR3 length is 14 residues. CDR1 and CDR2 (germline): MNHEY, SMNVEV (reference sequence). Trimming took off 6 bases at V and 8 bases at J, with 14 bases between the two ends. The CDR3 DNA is TGTGCCAGCAGGCCGGGCGGGGTATATTCACCCCTCCACTTT. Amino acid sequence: CASRPGGVYSPLHF.

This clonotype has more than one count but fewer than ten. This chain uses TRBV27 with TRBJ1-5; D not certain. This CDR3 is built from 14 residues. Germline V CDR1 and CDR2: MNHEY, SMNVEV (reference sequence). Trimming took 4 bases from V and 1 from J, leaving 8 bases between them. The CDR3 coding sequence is TGTGCCAGCAGTTCTCAGTGGAGCAATCAGCCCCAGCATTTT. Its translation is CASSSQWSNQPQHF.

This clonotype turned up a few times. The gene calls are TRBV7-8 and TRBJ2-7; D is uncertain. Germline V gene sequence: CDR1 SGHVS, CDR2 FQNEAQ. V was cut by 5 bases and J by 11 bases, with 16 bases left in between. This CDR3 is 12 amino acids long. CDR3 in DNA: TGTGCCAGCAGCCCAAGGGTTGATAGGGAGTACTTC. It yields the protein CASSPRVDREYF. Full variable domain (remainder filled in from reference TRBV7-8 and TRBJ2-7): GAGVSQSPRYKVAKRGQDVALRCDPISGHVSLFWYQQALGQGPEFLTYFQNEAQLDKSGLPSDRFFAERPEGSVSTLKIQRTQQEDSAVYLCASSPRVDREYFGPGTRLTVT.

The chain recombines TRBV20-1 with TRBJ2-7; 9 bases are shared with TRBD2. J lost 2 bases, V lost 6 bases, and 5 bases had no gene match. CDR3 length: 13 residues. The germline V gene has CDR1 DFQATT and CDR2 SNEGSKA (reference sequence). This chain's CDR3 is CSALAGAPYEQYF. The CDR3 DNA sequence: TGCAGTGCCTTAGCGGGAGCCCCCTACGAGCAGTACTTC.

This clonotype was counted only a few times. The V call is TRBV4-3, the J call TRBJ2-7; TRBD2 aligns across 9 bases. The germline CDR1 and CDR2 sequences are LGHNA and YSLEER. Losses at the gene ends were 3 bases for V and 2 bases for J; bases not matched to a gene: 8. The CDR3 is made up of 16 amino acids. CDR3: CASSQFEASGTYEQYF. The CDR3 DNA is TGCGCCAGCAGCCAGTTTGAGGCTAGCGGGACCTACGAGCAGTACTTC.

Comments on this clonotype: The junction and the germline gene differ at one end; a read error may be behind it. The CDR3 nucleotides read TGCAGCGTTGAGGCGGGGAACTACGAGAAGTACTTC. It translates to CSVEAGNYEKYF. The gene calls are TRBV29-1 and TRBJ2-7; TRBD2 is a possible D gene (6 bases). CDR3 size: 12 residues. In germline, CDR1 is SQVTM, CDR2 ANQGSEA.

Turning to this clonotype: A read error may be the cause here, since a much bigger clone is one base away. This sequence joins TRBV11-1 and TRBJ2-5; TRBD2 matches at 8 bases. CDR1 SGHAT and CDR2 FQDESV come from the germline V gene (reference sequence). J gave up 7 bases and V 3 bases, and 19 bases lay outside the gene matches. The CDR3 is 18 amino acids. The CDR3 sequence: CASSFEREIYPGGGTQYF. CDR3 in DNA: TGTGCCAGCAGCTTCGAGCGGGAGATCTATCCCGGAGGGGGGACCCAGTACTTC.

The CDR3 sequence is CSAKDAATNQETQYF. The CDR3 DNA is TGCAGTGCAAAGGACGCCGCAACAAACCAAGAGACCCAGTACTTC. The chain combines TRBV20-1 with TRBJ2-5, with D unclear. The CDR3 spans 15 residues. CDR1 is DFQATT, CDR2 SNEGSKA, per germline (reference sequence). V was trimmed by 6 bases and J by 0 bases, leaving 17 bases between them.

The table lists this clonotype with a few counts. The CDR3 here is CASSDTNTGELFF. The CDR3 bases are TGCGCCAGCAGTGACACGAACACCGGGGAGCTGTTTTTT. The chain uses TRBV10-1 and TRBJ2-2; D is undetermined. With 3 bases removed from V and 0 bases from J, the gap between germline ends came to 2 bases. CDR1 and CDR2 (germline): WNHNN, SYGVQD (reference sequence). The CDR3 consists of 13 residues.

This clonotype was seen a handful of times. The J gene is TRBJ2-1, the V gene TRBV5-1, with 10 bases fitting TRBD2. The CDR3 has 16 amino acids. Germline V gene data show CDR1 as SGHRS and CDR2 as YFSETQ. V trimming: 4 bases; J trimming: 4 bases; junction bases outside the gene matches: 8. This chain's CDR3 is CASSPSGTSVYNEQFF. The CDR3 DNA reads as TGCGCCAGCAGCCCCTCCGGGACTAGCGTATACAATGAGCAGTTCTTC.

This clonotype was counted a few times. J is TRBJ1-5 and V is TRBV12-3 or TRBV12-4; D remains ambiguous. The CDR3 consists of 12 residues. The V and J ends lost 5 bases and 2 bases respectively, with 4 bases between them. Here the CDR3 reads CASSEGNQPQHF. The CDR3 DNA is TGTGCCAGCAGTGAGGGCAATCAGCCCCAGCATTTT.

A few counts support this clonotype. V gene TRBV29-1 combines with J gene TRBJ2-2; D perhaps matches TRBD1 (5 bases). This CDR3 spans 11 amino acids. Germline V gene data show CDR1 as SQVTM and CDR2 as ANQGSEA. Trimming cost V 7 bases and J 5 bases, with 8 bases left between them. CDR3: CSGQLTGELFF. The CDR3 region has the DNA TGCAGCGGACAGTTAACCGGGGAGCTGTTTTTT.

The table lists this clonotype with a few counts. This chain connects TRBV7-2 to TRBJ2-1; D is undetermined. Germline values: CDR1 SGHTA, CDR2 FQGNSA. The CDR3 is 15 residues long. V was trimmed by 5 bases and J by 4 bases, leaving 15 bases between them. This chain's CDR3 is CASSPFVSVYNEQFF. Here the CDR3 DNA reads TGTGCCAGCAGCCCGTTCGTCTCGGTTTACAATGAGCAGTTCTTC.

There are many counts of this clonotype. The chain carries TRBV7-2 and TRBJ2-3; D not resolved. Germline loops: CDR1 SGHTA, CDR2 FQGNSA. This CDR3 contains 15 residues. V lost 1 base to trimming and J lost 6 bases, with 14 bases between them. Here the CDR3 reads CASSLVGLEKDTQYF. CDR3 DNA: TGTGCCAGCAGCTTAGTGGGGTTAGAGAAGGATACGCAGTATTTT.

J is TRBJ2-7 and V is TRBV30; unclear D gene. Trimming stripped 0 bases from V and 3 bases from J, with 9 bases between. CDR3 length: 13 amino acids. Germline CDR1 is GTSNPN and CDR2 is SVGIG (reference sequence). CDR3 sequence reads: CAWSVLSGYEQYF. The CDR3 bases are TGTGCCTGGAGTGTACTCAGTGGCTACGAGCAGTACTTC. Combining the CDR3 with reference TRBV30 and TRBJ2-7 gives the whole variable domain SQTIHQWPATLVQPVGSPLSLECTVEGTSNPNLYWYRQAAGRGLQLLFYSVGIGQISSEVPQNLSASRPQDRQFILSSKKLLLSDSGFYLCAWSVLSGYEQYFGPGTRLTVT.

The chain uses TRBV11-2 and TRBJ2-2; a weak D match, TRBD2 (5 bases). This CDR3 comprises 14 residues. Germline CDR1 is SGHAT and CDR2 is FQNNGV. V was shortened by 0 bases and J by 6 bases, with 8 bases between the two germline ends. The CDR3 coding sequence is TGTGCCAGCAGCTTAGAAAATAGCGCCGGGGAGCTGTTTTTT. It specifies CASSLENSAGELFF.